Listed below are T cell receptor beta chains from one sample, sequenced in a study of cytomegalovirus exposure and HLA in healthy donors. Method: immunoSEQ multiplex PCR; TCRdb's copy keeps in-frame clones and lacks some. The data show 95,000 to 150,000 clones, about two thirds seen once. Material: PBMCs. The receptors stem from a man in his 60s in good health and CMV-seropositive. The conserved cysteine and the conserved F or W are not part of the CDR3 here. Rows give clone size only sometimes, using once, few, many, or a class for an expanded clone.

TRBV29-1	TRBJ1-3	-	SARGVREAGNTIY
TRBV28	TRBJ1-5	-	ASTPPGNQPQH
TRBV6-5	TRBJ2-2	-	ASRLDRITGELF
TRBV9	TRBJ2-3	-	ASSGSDRGTDTQY
TRBV6-1	TRBJ2-5	few	ASSEWAAQETQY
TRBV5-1	TRBJ2-7	many	ASSSTYEQY
TRBV28	TRBJ1-4	-	ASSFTGFREKLF
TRBV11-3	TRBJ2-2	-	ASRGRSTGELF
TRBV6-6	TRBJ2-3	once	ASSYPGTDTQY
TRBV2	TRBJ2-5	-	ASSPRDRGMAQY
TRBV5-6	TRBJ1-1	-	ASSLGGPNTEAF
TRBV28	TRBJ2-2	few	ASSLWATIPRELF
TRBV6-1	TRBJ1-5	-	ASNRSNQPQH
TRBV7-3	TRBJ2-2	-	ASSLVGGQGATGELF
TRBV27	TRBJ1-6	-	ASSFLGDKNSPLH
TRBV18	TRBJ1-4	-	ASSQTGGLTNEKLF
TRBV11-2	TRBJ2-7	-	ASSFSPGGTPFEQY
TRBV30	-	-	AWKLGTGDSYEQY
TRBV6-6	TRBJ2-5	-	ASSYSRDTQTQY
TRBV6-6	TRBJ2-2	-	ASSAGGTGELF
TRBV5-1	TRBJ1-2	-	ASSLAGDGYGYT
TRBV6-1	TRBJ1-4	-	ASSGPGGVVGKLF
TRBV11-2	TRBJ2-7	few	ASSLLQGASYEQY
TRBV7-3	TRBJ2-2	-	ASSPWRESSTGELF
TRBV7-3	TRBJ1-4	-	ASSGTPGEKLF
TRBV5-1	TRBJ2-1	few	ASSLRGWVQPSDKHEQF
TRBV9	TRBJ1-5	-	ASSVEGSQPQH
TRBV2	TRBJ2-5	-	ASSRGQGRGETQY
TRBV28	TRBJ2-7	-	ASSSGGRGEQY
TRBV5-1	TRBJ2-4	-	ASSPDSLAKNIQY
TRBV9	TRBJ2-7	-	ASNPGGGSYEQY
TRBV7-3	TRBJ1-1	few	ASSLNTGTARTEAF
TRBV18	TRBJ2-7	-	ASSPPSLGGGGYEQY
TRBV7-9	TRBJ2-7	-	ASSLEGGAEQY
TRBV30	TRBJ2-1	-	AWSTGSYNEQF
TRBV6-5	TRBJ2-2	-	ASSYPPRGGELF
TRBV6-1	TRBJ2-7	-	ASSVGRDYEQY
TRBV2	TRBJ2-7	-	ASIPFWDRVIGYEQY
TRBV6-5	TRBJ1-1	once	ASKRGLNTEAF